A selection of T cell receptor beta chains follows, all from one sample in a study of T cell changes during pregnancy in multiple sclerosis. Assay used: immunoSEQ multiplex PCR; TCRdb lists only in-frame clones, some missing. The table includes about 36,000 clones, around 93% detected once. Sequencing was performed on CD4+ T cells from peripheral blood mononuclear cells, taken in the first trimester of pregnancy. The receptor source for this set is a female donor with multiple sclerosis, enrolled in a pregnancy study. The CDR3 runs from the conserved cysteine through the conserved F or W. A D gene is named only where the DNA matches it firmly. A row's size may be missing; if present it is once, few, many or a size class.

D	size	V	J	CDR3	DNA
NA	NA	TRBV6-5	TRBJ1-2	CASSYIQGSYVYGYTF	TGTGCCAGCAGTTATATACAGGGAAGCTATGTCTATGGCTACACCTTC
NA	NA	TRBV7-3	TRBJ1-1	CASSLEGGNTEAFF	TGTGCCAGCAGCTTAGAGGGCGGGAACACTGAAGCTTTCTTT
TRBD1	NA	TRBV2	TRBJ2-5	CASGVDRTDETQYF	TGTGCCAGCGGGGTGGACAGGACGGACGAGACCCAGTACTTC
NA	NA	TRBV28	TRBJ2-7	CASSLQGRYYEQYF	TGTGCCAGCAGCCTCCAGGGTAGATACTACGAGCAGTACTTC
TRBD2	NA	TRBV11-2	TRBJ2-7	CASSLEASGTYEQYF	TGTGCCAGCAGCTTAGAGGCTAGCGGCACCTACGAGCAGTACTTC
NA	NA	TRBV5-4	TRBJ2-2	CASSSLSVTGELFF	TGTGCCAGCAGCTCCCTAAGCGTGACCGGGGAGCTGTTTTTT
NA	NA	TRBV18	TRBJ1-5	CASSPLAGSNQPQHF	TGTGCCAGCTCACCACTAGCCGGGAGCAATCAGCCCCAGCATTTT
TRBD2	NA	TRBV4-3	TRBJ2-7	CASSQDSGGAYEQYF	TGCGCCAGCAGCCAAGATAGCGGGGGGGCTTACGAGCAGTACTTC
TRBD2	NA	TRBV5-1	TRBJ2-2	CASSHRTSGRAVIGELFF	TGCGCCAGCAGCCACCGGACTAGCGGGAGGGCAGTTATCGGGGAGCTGTTTTTT
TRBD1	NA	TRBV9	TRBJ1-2	CASSVAGTGGGYTF	TGTGCCAGCAGCGTAGCAGGAACAGGGGGCGGCTACACCTTC
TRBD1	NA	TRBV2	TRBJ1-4	CASNSGTGLEKLFF	TGTGCCAGCAATTCCGGGACAGGGCTTGAAAAACTGTTTTTT
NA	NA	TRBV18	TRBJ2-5	CASSPQGETQYF	TGTGCCAGCTCACCTCAGGGGGAGACCCAGTACTTC
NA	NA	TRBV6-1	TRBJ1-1	CASSTPGHGAEAFF	TGTGCCAGCAGTACTCCGGGACATGGCGCTGAAGCTTTCTTT
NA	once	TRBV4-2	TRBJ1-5	CASSQDWQGYNQPQHF	TGTGCCAGCAGCCAAGATTGGCAGGGGTACAATCAGCCCCAGCATTTT
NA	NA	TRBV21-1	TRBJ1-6	CASSKCEVSSYNSPLHF	TGTGCCAGCAGCAAATGTGAAGTCAGCTCCTATAATTCACCCCTCCACTTT
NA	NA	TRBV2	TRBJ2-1	CASSEVADNEQFF	TGTGCCAGCAGTGAGGTAGCGGATAATGAGCAGTTCTTC
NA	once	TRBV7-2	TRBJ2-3	CASSWGLGTDTQYF	TGTGCCAGCAGCTGGGGACTCGGCACAGATACGCAGTATTTT
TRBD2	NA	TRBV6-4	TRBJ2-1	CASSAAGGLVAKGEQFF	TGTGCCAGCAGTGCGGCGGGAGGGCTCGTCGCCAAGGGTGAGCAGTTCTTC
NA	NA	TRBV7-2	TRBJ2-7	CASSHITGQSGEQYF	TGTGCCAGCAGCCACATAACGGGACAATCGGGGGAGCAGTACTTC
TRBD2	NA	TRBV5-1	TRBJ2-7	CASSLESGTSGRATYEQYF	TGCGCCAGCAGCTTGGAGTCCGGGACTAGCGGGAGGGCCACCTACGAGCAGTACTTC
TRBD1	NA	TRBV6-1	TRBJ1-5	CASSWTGGIDQPQHF	TGTGCCAGCAGCTGGACAGGGGGCATCGATCAGCCCCAGCATTTT
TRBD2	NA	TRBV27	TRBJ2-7	CASTYRTSGTYEQYF	TGTGCCAGCACCTACAGGACTAGCGGAACCTACGAGCAGTACTTC
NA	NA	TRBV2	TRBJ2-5	CASSSGEETQYF	TGTGCCAGCAGCTCAGGGGAGGAGACCCAGTACTTC
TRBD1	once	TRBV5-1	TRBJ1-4	CASSLVVGQFEKLFF	TGCGCCAGCAGCTTGGTCGTGGGACAGTTTGAAAAACTGTTTTTT
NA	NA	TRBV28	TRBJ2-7	CASSPPGAAAYEQYF	TGTGCCAGCAGTCCCCCGGGAGCGGCCGCCTACGAGCAGTACTTC
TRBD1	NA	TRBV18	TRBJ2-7	CASSPPLTRGLSYEQYF	TGTGCCAGCTCACCACCTTTGACCAGGGGGCTCTCCTACGAGCAGTACTTC
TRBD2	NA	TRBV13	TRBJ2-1	CASSLVGLAENEQFF	TGTGCCAGCAGCTTGGTAGGGCTAGCGGAAAATGAGCAGTTCTTC
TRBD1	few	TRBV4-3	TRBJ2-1	CASSHAGGNEQFF	TGCGCCAGCAGCCATGCAGGGGGCAATGAGCAGTTCTTC
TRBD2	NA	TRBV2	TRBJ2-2	CASIGRGRNTGELFF	TGTGCCAGCATTGGGCGGGGGAGGAACACCGGGGAGCTGTTTTTT
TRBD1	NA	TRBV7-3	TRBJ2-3	CASSNDRVSDTQYF	TGTGCCAGCAGCAACGACAGGGTCTCAGATACGCAGTATTTT
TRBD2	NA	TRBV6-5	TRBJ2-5	CASSGSGKGETQYF	TGTGCCAGCAGTGGTAGCGGGAAGGGAGAGACCCAGTACTTC
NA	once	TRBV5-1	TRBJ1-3	CASSRGLVSGNTIYF	TGCGCCAGCAGCCGCGGCCTAGTATCTGGAAACACCATATATTTT
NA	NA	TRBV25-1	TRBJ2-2	CASSEYRGPSNRELFF	TGTGCCAGCAGTGAATATCGAGGCCCAAGTAACCGGGAGCTGTTTTTT
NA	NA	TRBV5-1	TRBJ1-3	CASSLAVGLGTIYF	TGCGCCAGCAGCTTGGCCGTGGGGCTAGGGACCATATATTTT
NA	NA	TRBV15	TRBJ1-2	CATSRDSGGNGYTF	TGTGCCACCAGCAGAGATTCGGGGGGCAATGGCTACACCTTC
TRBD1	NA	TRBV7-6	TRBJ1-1	CASSALETGAEAFF	TGTGCCAGCAGCGCCCTTGAGACAGGGGCTGAAGCTTTCTTT
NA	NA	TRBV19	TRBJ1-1	CASSIQQGSNTEAFF	TGTGCCAGTAGTATTCAGCAGGGCTCGAACACTGAAGCTTTCTTT
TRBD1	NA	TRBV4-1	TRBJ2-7	CASSQVVTGVSYEQYF	TGCGCCAGCAGCCAAGTGGTGACAGGGGTCTCCTACGAGCAGTACTTC
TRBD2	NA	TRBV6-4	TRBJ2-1	CASSALAGGPDEQFF	TGTGCCAGCAGTGCACTAGCGGGGGGGCCGGATGAGCAGTTCTTC
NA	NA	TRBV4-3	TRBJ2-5	CASSQDAGLTTQYF	TGCGCCAGCAGCCAAGATGCGGGCTTAACGACCCAGTACTTC
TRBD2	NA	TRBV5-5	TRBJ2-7	CASSSPRLAAYEQYF	TGTGCCAGCAGCTCACCTCGACTAGCGGCCTACGAGCAGTACTTC
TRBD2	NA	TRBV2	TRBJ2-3	CASNGGAADTQYF	TGTGCCAGCAACGGGGGGGCCGCAGATACGCAGTATTTT
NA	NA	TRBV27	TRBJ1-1	CASSLLRNTEAFF	TGTGCCAGCAGTTTACTACGGAACACTGAAGCTTTCTTT
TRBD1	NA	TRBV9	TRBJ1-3	CASRQGPSGNTIYF	TGTGCCAGCCGACAGGGGCCGTCTGGAAACACCATATATTTT
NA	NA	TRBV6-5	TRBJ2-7	CASSTGREQYF	TGTGCCAGCAGTACGGGTCGCGAGCAGTACTTC
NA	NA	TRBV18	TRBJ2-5	CASSPLGGGNKQETQYF	TGTGCCAGCTCACCCCTCGGAGGGGGCAATAAGCAAGAGACCCAGTACTTC
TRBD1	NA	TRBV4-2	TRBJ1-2	CASSQEGQGVGYTF	TGTGCCAGCAGCCAAGAAGGACAGGGGGTCGGCTACACCTTC
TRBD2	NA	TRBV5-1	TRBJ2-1	CASSLEASGSYNEQFF	TGCGCCAGCAGCTTGGAAGCTAGCGGGAGCTACAATGAGCAGTTCTTC